This T cell receptor beta chain was identified in a study of early T cells in non-severe SARS-CoV-2 infection. Study context: Sequencing of bulk RNA from unsorted whole blood was done, without chain pairing.

Study-level results: VDJdb matching favored anti-spike CD8 responses, missing private and CD4 specificities.

A single record per CDR3 protein comes from TCRdb applying MiXCR to the 5' RACE reads. The sample yields some 31,000 distinct CDR3 sequences, approximately 6.2% seen once. The J segment lost 6 bases and the V segment lost 5 bases, leaving 8 bases of the junction unmatched. Germline V gene data show CDR1 as SEHNR and CDR2 as FQNEAQ (reference sequence). The CDR3 sequence is 15 residues long. This clonotype was seen at least ten times. Its matching antigen is unknown. The V call is TRBV7-9, the J call TRBJ2-1; 9 bases match TRBD1. This sequence was found in an adult who was a healthcare worker with PCR-confirmed SARS-CoV-2 infection or an uninfected control (not recorded which). The sequenced sample was whole blood. In nucleotides, the CDR3 is TGTGCCAGCAGCCCCAGGGGACAGGGTGTCAATGAGCAGTTCTTC. Protein product: CASSPRGQGVNEQFF.